This TCR beta chain is from a study of Tregs in tolerant kidney transplant recipients. Trimming at V came to 7 bases and at J to 3 bases, leaving 4 bases not matched to a gene. Germline lookup yields CDR1 SQVTM and CDR2 ANQGSEA. The CDR3 consists of 12 residues. The table came from immunoSEQ multiplex PCR; TCRdb's copy has only in-frame clones and leaves some out. The sample contains 50,000 to 85,000 clones, over 85% of which appear only once. The source was CD8+ T cells from blood, collected before the transplant. The TCR was taken from a human donor who received a combined kidney and bone marrow transplant. This chain links TRBV29-1 with TRBJ2-7, with TRBD1 matching 9 bases. CDR3 coding DNA: TGCAGCGCCGGACAGGGGAACTACGAGCAGTACTTC. Amino acids: CSAGQGNYEQYF.